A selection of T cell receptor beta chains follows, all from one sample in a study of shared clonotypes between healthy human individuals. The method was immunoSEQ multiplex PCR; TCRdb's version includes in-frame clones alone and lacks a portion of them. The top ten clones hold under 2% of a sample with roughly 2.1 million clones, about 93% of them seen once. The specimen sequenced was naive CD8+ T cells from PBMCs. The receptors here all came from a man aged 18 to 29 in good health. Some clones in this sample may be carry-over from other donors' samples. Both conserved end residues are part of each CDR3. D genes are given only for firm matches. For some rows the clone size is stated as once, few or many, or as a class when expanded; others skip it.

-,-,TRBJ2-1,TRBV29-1,TGCAGCGTTGTGAGTGCGCCAGGGGTTTACAATGAGCAGTTCTTC,CSVVSAPGVYNEQFF
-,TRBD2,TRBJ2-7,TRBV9,TGTGCCAGCAGCGCACTACCGGCCGGCCTAGCGGGAGCCTACGAGCAGTACTTC,CASSALPAGLAGAYEQYF
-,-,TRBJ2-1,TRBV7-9,TGTGCCAGCAGCCCACCCGGTGAGCAGTTCTTC,CASSPPGEQFF
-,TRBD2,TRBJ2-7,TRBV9,TGTGCCAGCAGCCACCCACGGGAGGGAACCTACGAGCAGTACTTC,CASSHPREGTYEQYF
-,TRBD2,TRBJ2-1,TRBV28,TGTGCCAGCAACAAGCTCCTAGCGGTCTCCTACAATGAGCAGTTCTTC,CASNKLLAVSYNEQFF
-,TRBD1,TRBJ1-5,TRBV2,TGTGCCAGCAGCCGGGGACAGTATAGCAATCAGCCCCAGCATTTT,CASSRGQYSNQPQHF
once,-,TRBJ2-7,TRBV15,TGTGCCACCAGTACCACCCACTCCTACGAGCAGTACTTC,CATSTTHSYEQYF
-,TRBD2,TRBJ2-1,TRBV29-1,TGCAGCCCGAGGGGTCTAGCGGGAGAAGGGGATGAGCAGTTCTTC,CSPRGLAGEGDEQFF
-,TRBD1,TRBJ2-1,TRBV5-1,TGCGCCAGCAGAGCAAACAGGGGCCAAACCTACAATGAGCAGTTCTTC,CASRANRGQTYNEQFF
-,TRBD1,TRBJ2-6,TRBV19,TGTGCCAGTAGTATAGGCCGACAGGGGCCCCCCAACGTCCTGACTTTC,CASSIGRQGPPNVLTF
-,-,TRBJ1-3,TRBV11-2,TGTGCCAGCAGGTGGACTGGTGGAAACACCATATATTTT,CASRWTGGNTIYF
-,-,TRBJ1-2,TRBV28,TGTGCCAGCAGTTTAGGATCGGACTACTATGGCTACACCTTC,CASSLGSDYYGYTF
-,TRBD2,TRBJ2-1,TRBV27,TGTGCCAGCGCCCAACTAGCGGCTCTCAATGAGCAGTTCTTC,CASAQLAALNEQFF
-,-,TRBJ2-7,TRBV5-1,TGCGCCAGCAGCTTGGCACCGAGCTACGAGCAGTACTTC,CASSLAPSYEQYF
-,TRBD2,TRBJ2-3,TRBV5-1,TGCGCCAGCAGCAAGCAGAGCGGGAGGGCTAGTGATACGCAGTATTTT,CASSKQSGRASDTQYF
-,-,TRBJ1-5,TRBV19,TGTGCCAGTGAGGGGGTTCACGATCAGCCCCAGCATTTT,CASEGVHDQPQHF
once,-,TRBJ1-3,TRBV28,TGTGCCAGCGGGGTACAGGGTGGTGGAAACACCATATATTTT,CASGVQGGGNTIYF
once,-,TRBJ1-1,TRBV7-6,TGTGCCAGCAGCCCCTCCCGGGGGGCGATGAACACTGAAGCTTTCTTT,CASSPSRGAMNTEAFF
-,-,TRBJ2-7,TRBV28,TGTGCCAGCAGACCTACGCCGGTTGGTGTCTATGCCTACGAGCAGTACTTC,CASRPTPVGVYAYEQYF
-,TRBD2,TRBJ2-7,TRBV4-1,TGCGCCAGCAGCCATTCCCTGCGGGCTAGCGGGAGTTACGAGCAGTACTTC,CASSHSLRASGSYEQYF
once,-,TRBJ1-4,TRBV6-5,TGTGCCAGCAGTTACTCGAGAACTGGGGAAAAACTGTTTTTT,CASSYSRTGEKLFF
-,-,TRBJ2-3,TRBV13,TGTGCCAGCAGTGTCAGCACAGATACGCAGTATTTT,CASSVSTDTQYF
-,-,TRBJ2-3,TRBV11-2,TGTGCCAGCAGCTTAGCCCCCGAGGTAGCGGAATCTAGCACAGATACGCAGTATTTT,CASSLAPEVAESSTDTQYF
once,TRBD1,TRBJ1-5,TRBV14,TGTGCCAGCAGCCAAGTAAAAGGAGGATACGGGACAGGGGGCCGACAGCCCCAGCATTTT,CASSQVKGGYGTGGRQPQHF
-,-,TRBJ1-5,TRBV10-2,TGCGCCAGCAGCGCGGGTCTGAATCAGCCCCAGCATTTT,CASSAGLNQPQHF
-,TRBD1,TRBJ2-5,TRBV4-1,TGCGCCAGCAGCCCTCTTGGACAGGGATCGGCAGAGACCCAGTACTTC,CASSPLGQGSAETQYF
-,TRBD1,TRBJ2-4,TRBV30,TGTGCCTGGGACTCCGGGACAGGGGGCATTGAAAACATTCAGTACTTC,CAWDSGTGGIENIQYF
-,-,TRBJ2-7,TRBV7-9,TGTGCCAGCAGCTCCTGGGGGGACGAGCAGTACTTC,CASSSWGDEQYF
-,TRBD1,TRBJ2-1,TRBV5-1,TGCGCCAGCAGCCCCTGGGACAGAAGTAATGAGCAGTTCTTC,CASSPWDRSNEQFF
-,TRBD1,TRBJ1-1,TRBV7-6,TGTGCCAGCAGCTCCGTCGACAGGGCCCACACTGAAGCTTTCTTT,CASSSVDRAHTEAFF
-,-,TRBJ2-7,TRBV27,TGTGCCAGCAGTTTACGAGGGTCTCTCTACGAGCAGTACTTC,CASSLRGSLYEQYF
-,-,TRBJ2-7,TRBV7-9,TGTGCCAGCAGCTTAGTGAGCACCCACGAGCAGTACTTC,CASSLVSTHEQYF
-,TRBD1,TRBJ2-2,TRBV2,TGTGCCAGCAGTCAAGTGGGACAGGGTCGTGCCGGGGAGCTGTTTTTT,CASSQVGQGRAGELFF
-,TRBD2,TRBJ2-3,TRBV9,TGTGCCAGCAGCCCTGGGACTAGCGCCACAGATACGCAGTATTTT,CASSPGTSATDTQYF
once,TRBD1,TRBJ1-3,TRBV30,TGTGCCTGGGCGACAGGGCTGGGAAACACCATATATTTT,CAWATGLGNTIYF
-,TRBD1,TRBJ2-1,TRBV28,TGTGCCAGCAGGGGACAGCCCAGGGGCGATGAGCAGTTCTTC,CASRGQPRGDEQFF
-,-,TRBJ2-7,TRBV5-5,TGTGCCAGCAGCTTACGGGACGGCCTCTCCTACGAGCAGTACTTC,CASSLRDGLSYEQYF
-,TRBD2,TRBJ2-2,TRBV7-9,TGTGCCAGCAGCACCGGACTAGCGAGGAACACCGGGGAGCTGTTTTTT,CASSTGLARNTGELFF
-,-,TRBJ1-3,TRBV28,TGTGCCAGCAGTTTAACCCTAGGGAACACCATATATTTT,CASSLTLGNTIYF
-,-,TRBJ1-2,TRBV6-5,TGTGCCAGCAGTTCCGGGGTTGACTATGGCTACACCTTC,CASSSGVDYGYTF
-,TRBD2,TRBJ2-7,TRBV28,TGTGCCAGCAGCGGACTAGCGGGAGATTCCGAGCAGTACTTC,CASSGLAGDSEQYF
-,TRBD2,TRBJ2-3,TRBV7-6,TGTGCCAGCAGCCGTCAGCGGGATAGCACAGATACGCAGTATTTT,CASSRQRDSTDTQYF
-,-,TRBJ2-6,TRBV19,TGTGCCAGTAGTCAAGGACCGACCGGGGCGTTTGGGGCCAACGTCCTGACTTTC,CASSQGPTGAFGANVLTF
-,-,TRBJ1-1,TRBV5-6,TGTGCCAGCAGCATCGGTCAGGCCTGGAACACTGAAGCTTTCTTT,CASSIGQAWNTEAFF
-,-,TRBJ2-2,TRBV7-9,TGTGCCAGCAGCTCACTTCATAATACGAACACCGGGGAGCTGTTTTTT,CASSSLHNTNTGELFF
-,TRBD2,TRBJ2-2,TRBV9,TGTGCCAGCAGCGTAGGATCTAGCGGAGTTACGAACACCGGGGAGCTGTTTTTT,CASSVGSSGVTNTGELFF
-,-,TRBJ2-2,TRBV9,TGTGCCAGCAGCTCTAGCGCCGGGGAGCTGTTTTTT,CASSSSAGELFF